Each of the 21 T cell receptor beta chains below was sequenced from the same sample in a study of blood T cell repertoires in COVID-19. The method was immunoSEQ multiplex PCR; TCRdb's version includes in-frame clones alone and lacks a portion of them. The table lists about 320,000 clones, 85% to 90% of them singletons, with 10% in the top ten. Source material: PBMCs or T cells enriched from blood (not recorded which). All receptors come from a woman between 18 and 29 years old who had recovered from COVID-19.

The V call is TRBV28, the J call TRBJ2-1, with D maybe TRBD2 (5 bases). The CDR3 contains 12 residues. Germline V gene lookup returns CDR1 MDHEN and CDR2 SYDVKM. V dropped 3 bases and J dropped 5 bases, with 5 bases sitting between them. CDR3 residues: CASSLRDNEQFF. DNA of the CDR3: TGTGCCAGCAGTTTGAGGGACAATGAGCAGTTCTTC.

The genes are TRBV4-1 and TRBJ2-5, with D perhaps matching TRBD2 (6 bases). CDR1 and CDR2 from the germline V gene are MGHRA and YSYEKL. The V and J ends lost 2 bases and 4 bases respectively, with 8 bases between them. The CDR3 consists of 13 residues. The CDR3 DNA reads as TGCGCCAGCAGCCAATGGGGAGGAGAGACCCAGTACTTC. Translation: CASSQWGGETQYF.

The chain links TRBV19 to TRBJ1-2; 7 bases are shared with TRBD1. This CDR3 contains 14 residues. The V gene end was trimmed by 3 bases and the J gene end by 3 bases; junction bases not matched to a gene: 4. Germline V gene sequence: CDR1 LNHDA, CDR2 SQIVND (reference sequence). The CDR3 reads CASSIGDRDYGYTF. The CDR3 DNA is TGTGCCAGTAGTATTGGGGACAGAGACTATGGCTACACCTTC.

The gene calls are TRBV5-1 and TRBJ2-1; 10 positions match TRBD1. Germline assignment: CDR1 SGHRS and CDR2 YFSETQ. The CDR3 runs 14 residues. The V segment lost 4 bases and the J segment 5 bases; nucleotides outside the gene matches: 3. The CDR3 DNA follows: TGCGCCAGCAGCGACAGGGGGCAACACAATGAGCAGTTCTTC. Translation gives CASSDRGQHNEQFF.

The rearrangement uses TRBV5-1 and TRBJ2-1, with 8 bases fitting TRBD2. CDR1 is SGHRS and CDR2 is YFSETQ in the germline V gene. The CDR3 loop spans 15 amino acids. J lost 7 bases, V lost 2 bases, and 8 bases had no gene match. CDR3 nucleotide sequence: TGCGCCAGCAGCTTTTTAACGGGAGGGCCGAATGAGCAGTTCTTC. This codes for CASSFLTGGPNEQFF.

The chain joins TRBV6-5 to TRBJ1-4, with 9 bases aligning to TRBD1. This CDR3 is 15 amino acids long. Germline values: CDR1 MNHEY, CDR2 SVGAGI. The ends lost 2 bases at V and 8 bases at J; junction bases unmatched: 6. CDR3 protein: CASSYPQDRGEKLFF. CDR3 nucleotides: TGTGCCAGCAGTTACCCACAGGACAGGGGCGAAAAACTGTTTTTT.

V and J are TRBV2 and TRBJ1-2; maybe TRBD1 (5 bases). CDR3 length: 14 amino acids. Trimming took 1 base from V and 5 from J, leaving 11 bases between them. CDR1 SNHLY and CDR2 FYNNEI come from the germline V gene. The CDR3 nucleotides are TGTGCCAGCAGTGAAGGGGGGAGGGAATATGGCTACACCTTC. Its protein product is CASSEGGREYGYTF.

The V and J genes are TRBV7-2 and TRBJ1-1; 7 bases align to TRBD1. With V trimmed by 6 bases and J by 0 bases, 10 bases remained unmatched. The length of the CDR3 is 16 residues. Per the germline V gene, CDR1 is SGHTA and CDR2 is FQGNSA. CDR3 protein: CASRPHTGAMNTEAFF. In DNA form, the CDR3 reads TGTGCCAGCAGACCACATACAGGGGCCATGAACACTGAAGCTTTCTTT.

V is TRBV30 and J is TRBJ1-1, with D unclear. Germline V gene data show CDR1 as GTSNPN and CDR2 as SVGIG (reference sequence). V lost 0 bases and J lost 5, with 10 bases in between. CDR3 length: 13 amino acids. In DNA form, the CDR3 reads TGTGCCTGGAGTGTAACCCTCCAGACTGAAGCTTTCTTT. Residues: CAWSVTLQTEAFF.

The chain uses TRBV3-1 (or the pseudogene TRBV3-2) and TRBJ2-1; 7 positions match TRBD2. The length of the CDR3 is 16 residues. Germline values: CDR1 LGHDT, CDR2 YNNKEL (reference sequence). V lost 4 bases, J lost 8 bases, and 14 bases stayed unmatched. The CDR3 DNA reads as TGTGCCAGCAGCCCCGTGGGATTAGGGAGGGCCCATGAGCAGTTCTTC. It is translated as CASSPVGLGRAHEQFF.

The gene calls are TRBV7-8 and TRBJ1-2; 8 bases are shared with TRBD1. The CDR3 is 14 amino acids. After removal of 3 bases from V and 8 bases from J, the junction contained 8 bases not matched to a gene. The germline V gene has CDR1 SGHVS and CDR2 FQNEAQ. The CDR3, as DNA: TGTGCCAGCAGCTTGCGGACAGGGAATAGAGGCTACACCTTC. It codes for CASSLRTGNRGYTF.

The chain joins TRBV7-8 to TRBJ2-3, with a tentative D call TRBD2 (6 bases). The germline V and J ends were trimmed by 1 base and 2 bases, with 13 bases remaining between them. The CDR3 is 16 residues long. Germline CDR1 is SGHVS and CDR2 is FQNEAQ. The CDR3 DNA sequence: TGTGCCAGCAGCTTAGTCGGCGGGATCATCACAGATACGCAGTATTTT. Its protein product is CASSLVGGIITDTQYF.

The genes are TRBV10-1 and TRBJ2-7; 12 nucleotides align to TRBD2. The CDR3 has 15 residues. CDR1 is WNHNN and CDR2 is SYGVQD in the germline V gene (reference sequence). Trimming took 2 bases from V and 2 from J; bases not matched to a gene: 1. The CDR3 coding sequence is TGCGCCAGCAGTGAGACTAGCGGGAGGACCTACGAGCAGTACTTC. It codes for CASSETSGRTYEQYF.

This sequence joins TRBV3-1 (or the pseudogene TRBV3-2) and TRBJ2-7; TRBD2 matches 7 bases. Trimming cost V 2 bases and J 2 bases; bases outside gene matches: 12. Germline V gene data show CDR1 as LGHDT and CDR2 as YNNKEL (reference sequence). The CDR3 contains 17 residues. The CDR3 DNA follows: TGTGCCAGCAGCCAACGGATTCGGGCTAGCGGCCCCTACGAGCAGTACTTC. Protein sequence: CASSQRIRASGPYEQYF.

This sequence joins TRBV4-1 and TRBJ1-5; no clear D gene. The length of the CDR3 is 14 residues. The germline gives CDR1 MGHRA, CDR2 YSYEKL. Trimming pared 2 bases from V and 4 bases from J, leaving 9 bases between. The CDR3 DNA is TGCGCCAGCAGCCAACTTACAGTGAATCAGCCCCAGCATTTT. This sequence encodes CASSQLTVNQPQHF.

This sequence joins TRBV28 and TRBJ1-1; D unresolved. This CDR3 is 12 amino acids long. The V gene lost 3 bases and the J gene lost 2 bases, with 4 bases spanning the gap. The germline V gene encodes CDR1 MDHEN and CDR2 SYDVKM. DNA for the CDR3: TGTGCCAGCAGTTTTATCAACACTGAAGCTTTCTTT. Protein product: CASSFINTEAFF.

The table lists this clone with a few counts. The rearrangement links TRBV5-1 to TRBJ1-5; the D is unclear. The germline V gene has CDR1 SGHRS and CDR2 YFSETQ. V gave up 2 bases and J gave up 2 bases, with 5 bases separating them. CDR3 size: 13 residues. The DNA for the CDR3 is TGCGCCAGCAGCTTTTTCGGCAATCAGCCCCAGCATTTT. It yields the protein CASSFFGNQPQHF.

The chain's CDR3 is CASSAGTGAVETQYF. The CDR3 DNA reads TGTGCCAGCAGCGCGGGGACAGGGGCGGTAGAGACCCAGTACTTC. This sequence joins TRBV3-1 (or the pseudogene TRBV3-2) and TRBJ2-5; 10 nucleotides agree with TRBD1. V shed 5 bases, J shed 4 bases, and the junction held 7 bases outside the gene matches. The CDR3 sequence is 15 residues long. Germline CDR1 reads LGHDT; CDR2 reads YNNKEL (reference sequence).

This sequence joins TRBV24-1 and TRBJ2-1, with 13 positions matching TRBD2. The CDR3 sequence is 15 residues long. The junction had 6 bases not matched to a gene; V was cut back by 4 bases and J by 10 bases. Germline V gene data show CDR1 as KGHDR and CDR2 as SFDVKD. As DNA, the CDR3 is TGTGCCACCAGTGACCCGGGACTAGCGGGAATCGAGCAGTTCTTC. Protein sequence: CATSDPGLAGIEQFF.

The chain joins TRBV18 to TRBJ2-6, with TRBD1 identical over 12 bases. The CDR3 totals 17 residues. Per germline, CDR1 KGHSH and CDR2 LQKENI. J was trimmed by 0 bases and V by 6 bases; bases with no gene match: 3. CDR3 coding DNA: TGTGCCAGCTCCGGGGGACAGGGGGCCTCTGGGGCCAACGTCCTGACTTTC. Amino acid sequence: CASSGGQGASGANVLTF. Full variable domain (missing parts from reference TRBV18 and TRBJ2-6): NAGVMQNPRHLVRRRGQEARLRCSPMKGHSHVYWYRQLPEEGLKFMVYLQKENIIDESGMPKERFSAEFPKEGPSILRIQQVVRGDSAAYFCASSGGQGASGANVLTFGAGSRLTVL.

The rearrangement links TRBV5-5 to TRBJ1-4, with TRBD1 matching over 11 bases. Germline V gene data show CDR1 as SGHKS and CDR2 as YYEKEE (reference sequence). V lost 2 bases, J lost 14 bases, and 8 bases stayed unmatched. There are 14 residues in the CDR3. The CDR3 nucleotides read TGTGCCAGCAGCTTCGGACAGGGGGCGATGCGGCTGTTTTTT. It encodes CASSFGQGAMRLFF.